Listed below are T cell receptor beta chains from one sample, sequenced in a study of shared T cell receptors in the human thymus. Sequenced by immunoSEQ multiplex PCR; TCRdb stores in-frame clones only, minus some. The data hold 630,000 or so clones, with 70% to 90% observed a single time. A further study also used this sample, focusing on human thymus T cells.

Sequencing used thymocytes. All receptors derive from a boy under three years old with a congenital heart defect. CDR3s include the opening cysteine and the closing phenylalanine or tryptophan. A D gene is named only where the DNA matches it firmly. Rows give clone size only sometimes, using once, few, many, or a class for an expanded clone.

CDR3,V,size,D
CASSFWTGENYGYTF,TRBV7-2,-,TRBD1
CASSFSTGQGSGEQYF,TRBV7-2,-,TRBD1
CATSSPEKQGNTEAFF,TRBV15,-,-
CASSTTSSRLAGGLTYEQYF,TRBV27,-,TRBD2
CASSRTSGSYNEQFF,TRBV9,-,-
CASSQSQGGEQFF,TRBV4-1,-,-
CAWSGVAALAKNIQYF,TRBV30,-,-
CASSQETRSYADTQYF,TRBV4-3,-,-
CASSVQPGQGSSGANVLTF,TRBV11-2,-,TRBD1
CASSIDRDSTNYEQYF,TRBV19,-,TRBD1
CASSSPGVSTDEQYF,TRBV7-9,-,-
CASSLDRRHNSNSPLHF,TRBV7-9,-,-
CASSQGTGTYEQYF,TRBV4-1,-,TRBD1
CASSPRVGDRDYEQYF,TRBV7-9,-,TRBD1
CASSLVGSEQFF,TRBV11-2,-,-
CASGPLNTEAFF,TRBV27,-,-
CASSQPLAGASYEQYF,TRBV14,-,TRBD2
CASPTPGSDTGELFF,TRBV18,-,-
CAWSGRLGDYNGYTF,TRBV30,-,-
CASSGLAGGPPQETQYF,TRBV2,-,TRBD2
CASSEVNWGQGFNEQYF,TRBV6-1,-,-
CASSEKGQAAYEQYF,TRBV10-1,-,TRBD1
CATKQGQHTGELFF,TRBV15,-,TRBD1
CASSILTGGHQPQHF,TRBV19,once,TRBD1
CASSHTGLSSYNSPLHF,TRBV4-1,-,-
CASSDIQGAGLTEAFF,TRBV25-1,-,TRBD1
CATHSRASMSGNTIYF,TRBV7-6,-,-
CASSQESRQGAETNEKLFF,TRBV4-3,-,TRBD1
CAIMLRDCGHEQFF,TRBV2,-,-
CATLRSGANVLTF,TRBV6-5,-,-
CASRHRGFGQPQHF,TRBV7-2,-,-
CASSSSGGAGNEQFF,TRBV2,-,TRBD2
CASSSNSGGSTDTQYF,TRBV5-8,-,TRBD2
CATRRTGMKEQFF,TRBV15,-,TRBD1
CASSFVVEQFF,TRBV28,-,-
CASTRGRETQYF,TRBV5-6,-,-
CASSMKVENRGEQFF,TRBV19,-,-
CASSPRGATGANVLTF,TRBV5-6,-,-
CASSLVAGEGQPQHF,TRBV5-1,few,-
CASSELQLNQPQHF,TRBV25-1,-,-
CASSVGASGEIEDTQYF,TRBV9,-,TRBD2
CASSLGQPNEKLFF,TRBV7-6,-,-
CASSPGTSGGEQFF,TRBV27,once,TRBD2
CASSYWRGPNTEAFF,TRBV6-5,-,-
CASSWRSRADTQYF,TRBV6-5,-,-